This is a list of T cell receptor beta chains from one sample in a study of T-cell reconstitution after alpha-beta-depleted transplantation in children. TCRdb analysed the PCR reads with MiXCR anew, one entry per CDR3 protein. The sample lists about 91,000 distinct CDR3 sequences, 7% to 9% occurring once. The material was PBMCs from the stem cell graft donor, obtained from the stem cell graft. The receptors originated from a human donor who donated a stem cell graft to a child with congenital amegakaryocytic thrombocytopenia. Both conserved end residues are part of each CDR3. A D gene is named only where the DNA matches it firmly. Size is omitted from some rows. Given values are once, few, many or a class for expanded clones.

TRBV20-1	TRBJ2-5	many	-	CSASRRGISQETQYF	TGCAGTGCTAGTCGGCGTGGCATCTCCCAAGAGACCCAGTACTTC
TRBV20-1	TRBJ2-1	many	-	CSASPGGGEQFF	TGCAGTGCTAGTCCCGGGGGAGGTGAGCAGTTCTTC
TRBV12-3/TRBV12-4	TRBJ2-7	many	TRBD1	CASSSPGTGSYEQYF	TGTGCCAGCAGCTCCCCCGGGACAGGTTCCTACGAGCAGTACTTC
TRBV14	TRBJ2-5	many	-	CASSQDLVRRETQYF	TGTGCCAGCAGCCAAGATCTTGTCAGGAGAGAGACCCAGTACTTC
TRBV4-3	TRBJ1-1	many	-	CASSPEGRAEAFF	TGCGCCAGCAGCCCCGAAGGGAGGGCTGAAGCTTTCTTT
TRBV5-8	TRBJ2-1	-	-	CASSLATGSYNEQFF	TGTGCCAGCAGCTTGGCCACAGGGTCCTACAATGAGCAGTTCTTC
TRBV3-1	TRBJ1-5	many	-	CASSQARMRGSNQPQHF	TGTGCCAGCAGCCAAGCCAGGATGCGAGGTAGCAATCAGCCCCAGCATTTT
TRBV20-1	TRBJ1-1	many	-	CSARVGAVNTEAFF	TGCAGTGCTAGAGTGGGGGCAGTGAACACTGAAGCTTTCTTT
TRBV24-1	TRBJ1-1	many	-	CATLPPKGGAGTEAFF	TGTGCCACTCTCCCTCCCAAGGGGGGGGCCGGGACTGAAGCTTTCTTT
TRBV7-8	TRBJ2-4	many	-	CASSEGVSSKNIQYF	TGTGCCAGCAGTGAGGGGGTTTCATCCAAAAACATTCAGTACTTC
TRBV27	TRBJ1-5	many	-	CASSSFVGPQHF	TGTGCCAGCAGTTCCTTCGTAGGGCCCCAGCATTTT
TRBV5-1	TRBJ2-2	once	-	CASSLGRDTGELFF	TGCGCCAGCAGCTTGGGACGGGACACCGGGGAGCTGTTTTTT
TRBV7-9	TRBJ2-3	many	-	CASSLIRGRSDTQYF	TGTGCCAGCAGTCTAATCCGCGGCAGGTCAGATACGCAGTATTTT
TRBV7-9	TRBJ2-7	many	-	CASSPYGLYEQYF	TGTGCCAGCAGCCCCTATGGCCTCTACGAGCAGTACTTC
TRBV20-1	TRBJ2-5	many	TRBD2	CSASPDITSGVETQYF	TGCAGTGCTAGTCCCGACATCACTAGCGGGGTGGAGACCCAGTACTTC
TRBV11-3	TRBJ2-3	many	TRBD2	CASSLAASTDTQYF	TGTGCCAGCAGCCTAGCGGCTAGCACAGATACGCAGTATTTT
TRBV7-2	TRBJ2-2	many	-	CASSLSSTGELFF	TGTGCCAGCAGCTTATCCTCAACCGGGGAGCTGTTTTTT
TRBV5-1	TRBJ1-1	many	-	CASSPAQGTEAFF	TGCGCCAGCAGCCCGGCGCAGGGCACTGAAGCTTTCTTT